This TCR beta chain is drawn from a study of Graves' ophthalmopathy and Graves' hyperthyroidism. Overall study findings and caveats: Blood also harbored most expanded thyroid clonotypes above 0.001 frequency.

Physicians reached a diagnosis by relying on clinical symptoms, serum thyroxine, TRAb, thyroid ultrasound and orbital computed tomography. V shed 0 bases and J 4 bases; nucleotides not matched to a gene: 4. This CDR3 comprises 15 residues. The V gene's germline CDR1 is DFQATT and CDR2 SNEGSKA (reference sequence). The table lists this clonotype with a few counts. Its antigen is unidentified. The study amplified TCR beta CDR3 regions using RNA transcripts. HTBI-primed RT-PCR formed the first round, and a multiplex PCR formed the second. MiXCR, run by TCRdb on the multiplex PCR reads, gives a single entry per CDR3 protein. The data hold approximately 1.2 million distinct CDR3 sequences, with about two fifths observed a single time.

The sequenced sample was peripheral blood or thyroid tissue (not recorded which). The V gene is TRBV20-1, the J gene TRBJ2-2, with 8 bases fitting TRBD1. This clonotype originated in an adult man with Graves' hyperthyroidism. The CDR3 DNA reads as TGCAGTGCTAGAGACAGGGGGCGCGGCACCGGGGAGCTGTTTTTT. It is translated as CSARDRGRGTGELFF.